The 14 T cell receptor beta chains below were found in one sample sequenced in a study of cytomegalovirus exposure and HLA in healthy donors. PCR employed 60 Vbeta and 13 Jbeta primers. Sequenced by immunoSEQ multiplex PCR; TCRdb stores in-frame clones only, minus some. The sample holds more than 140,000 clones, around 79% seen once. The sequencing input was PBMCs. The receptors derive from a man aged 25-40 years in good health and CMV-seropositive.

The CDR3 sequence is CASSLGQSTEAFF. In nucleotides, the CDR3 is TGTGCCAGCAGCTTAGGGCAGTCCACTGAAGCTTTCTTT. The V gene is TRBV27, the J gene TRBJ1-1; D not resolved. The CDR3 spans 13 residues. Germline assignment: CDR1 MNHEY and CDR2 SMNVEV (reference sequence). Trimming removed 6 bases from V and 4 bases from J, with 12 bases in between.

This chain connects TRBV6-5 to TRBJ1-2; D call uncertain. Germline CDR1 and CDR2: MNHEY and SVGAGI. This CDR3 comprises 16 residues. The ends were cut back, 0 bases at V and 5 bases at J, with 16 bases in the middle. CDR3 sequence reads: CASSYSTNTYFYGYTF. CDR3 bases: TGTGCCAGCAGTTACTCGACAAATACATATTTTTATGGCTACACCTTC.

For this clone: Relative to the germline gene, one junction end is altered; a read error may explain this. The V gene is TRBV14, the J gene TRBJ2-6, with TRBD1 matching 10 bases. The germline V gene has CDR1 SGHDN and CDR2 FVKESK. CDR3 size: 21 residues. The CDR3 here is CASSPGRRTGGERTGANGLTF. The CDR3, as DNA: TGTGCCAGCAGCCCTGGACGGAGGACAGGGGGGGAAAGAACTGGGGCCAACGGCCTGACTTTC. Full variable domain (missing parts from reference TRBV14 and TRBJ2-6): EAGVTQFPSHSVIEKGQTVTLRCDPISGHDNLYWYRRVMGKEIKFLLHFVKESKQDESGMPNNRFLAERTGGTYSTLKVQPAELEDSGVYFCASSPGRRTGGERTGANGLTFGAGSRLTVL.

The CDR3 nucleotides are TGTGCCAGCAGCCCCGACCAGGTGGTACTGTTTTTT. Protein: CASSPDQVVLFF. J is TRBJ1-4 and V is TRBV7-9; no firm D call. The germline V gene has CDR1 SEHNR and CDR2 FQNEAQ (reference sequence). The CDR3 consists of 12 residues. Trimming removed 5 bases at V and 13 bases at J, with 14 bases between.

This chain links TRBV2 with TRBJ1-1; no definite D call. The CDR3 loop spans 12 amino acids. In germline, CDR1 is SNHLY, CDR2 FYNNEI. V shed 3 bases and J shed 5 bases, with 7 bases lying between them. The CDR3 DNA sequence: TGTGCCAGCAGTGAGAGAGGTACTGAAGCTTTCTTT. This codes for CASSERGTEAFF. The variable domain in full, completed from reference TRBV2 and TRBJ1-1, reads EPEVTQTPSHQVTQMGQEVILRCVPISNHLYFYWYRQILGQKVEFLVSFYNNEISEKSEIFDDQFSVERPDGSNFTLKIRSTKLEDSAMYFCASSERGTEAFFGQGTRLTVV.

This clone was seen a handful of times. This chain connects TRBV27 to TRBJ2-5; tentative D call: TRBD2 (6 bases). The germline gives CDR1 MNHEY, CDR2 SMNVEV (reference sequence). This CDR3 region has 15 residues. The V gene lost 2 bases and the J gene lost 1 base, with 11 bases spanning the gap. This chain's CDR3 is CASSLGGLPQETQYF. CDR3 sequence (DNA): TGTGCCAGCAGTTTAGGGGGACTGCCCCAAGAGACCCAGTACTTC.

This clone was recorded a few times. The CDR3, as DNA: TGTGCTTGGTCGCCTAGCGGCGCACTAGAGACCCAGTACTTC. As protein: CAWSPSGALETQYF. The chain uses TRBV7-9 and TRBJ2-5; 7 nucleotides agree with TRBD2. This CDR3 region has 14 residues. CDR1 is SEHNR and CDR2 is FQNEAQ in the germline V gene (reference sequence).

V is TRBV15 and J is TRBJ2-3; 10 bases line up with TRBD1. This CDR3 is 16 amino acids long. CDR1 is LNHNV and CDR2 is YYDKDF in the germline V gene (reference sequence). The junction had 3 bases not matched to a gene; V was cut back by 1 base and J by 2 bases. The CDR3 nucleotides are TGTGCCACCAGCAGAGGGGACAGGGGAACCACAGATACGCAGTATTTT. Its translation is CATSRGDRGTTDTQYF.

The CDR3 loop reads CASSSDIGSGNTIYF. CDR3 sequence (DNA): TGTGCCAGTAGTAGCGACATTGGCTCTGGAAACACCATATATTTT. This chain connects TRBV19 to TRBJ1-3; D remains unclear. Germline V CDR1 and CDR2: LNHDA, SQIVND (reference sequence). V was trimmed by 4 bases and J by 0 bases, leaving 10 bases between them. CDR3 length equals 15 residues. The entire variable domain, with the rest obtained from reference TRBV19 and TRBJ1-3, is as follows: DGGITQSPKYLFRKEGQNVTLSCEQNLNHDAMYWYRQDPGQGLRLIYYSQIVNDFQKGDIAEGYSVSREKKESFPLTVTSAQKNPTAFYLCASSSDIGSGNTIYFGEGSWLTVV.

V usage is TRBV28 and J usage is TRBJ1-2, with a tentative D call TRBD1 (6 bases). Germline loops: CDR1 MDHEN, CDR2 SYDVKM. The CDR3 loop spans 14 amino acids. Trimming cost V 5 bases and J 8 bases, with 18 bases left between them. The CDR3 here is CASSSMGAGRGYTF. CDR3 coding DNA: TGTGCCAGCAGTAGTATGGGGGCAGGGCGGGGCTACACCTTC.

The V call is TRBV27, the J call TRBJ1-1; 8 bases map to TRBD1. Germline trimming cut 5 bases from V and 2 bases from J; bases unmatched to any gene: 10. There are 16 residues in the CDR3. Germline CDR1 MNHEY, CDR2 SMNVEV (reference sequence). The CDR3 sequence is CASSPSRTGLNTEAFF. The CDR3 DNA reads TGTGCCAGCAGTCCATCCAGGACAGGGCTTAACACTGAAGCTTTCTTT.

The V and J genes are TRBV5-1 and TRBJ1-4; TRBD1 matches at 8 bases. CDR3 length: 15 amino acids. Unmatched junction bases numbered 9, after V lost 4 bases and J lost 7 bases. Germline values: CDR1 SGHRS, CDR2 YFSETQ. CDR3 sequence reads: CASSPQTGGGEKLFF. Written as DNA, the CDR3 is TGCGCCAGCAGCCCACAAACAGGGGGAGGTGAAAAACTGTTTTTT.

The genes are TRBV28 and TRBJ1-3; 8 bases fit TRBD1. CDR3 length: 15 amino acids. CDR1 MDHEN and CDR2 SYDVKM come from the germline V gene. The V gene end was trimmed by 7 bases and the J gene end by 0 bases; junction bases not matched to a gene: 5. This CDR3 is CASIPDRVSGNTIYF. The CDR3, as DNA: TGTGCCAGCATACCGGACAGGGTCTCTGGAAACACCATATATTTT.

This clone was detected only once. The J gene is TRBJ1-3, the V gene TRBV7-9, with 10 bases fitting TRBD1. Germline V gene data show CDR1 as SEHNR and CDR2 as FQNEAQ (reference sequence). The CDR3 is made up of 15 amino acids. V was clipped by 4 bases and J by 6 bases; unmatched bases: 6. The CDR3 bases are TGTGCCAGCAGCTCCCGGGACAGGGGACCAAACACCATATATTTT. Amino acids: CASSSRDRGPNTIYF.